These 2 T cell receptor beta chains came from one sample sequenced in a study of T cell repertoires in aging, cancer and after chemotherapy. The template was genomic DNA from peripheral blood, not RNA. Rearranged V-D-J TRB sequences were amplified with a mixed TRB-A/B primer pool. TCRdb recomputed calls from the multiplex PCR reads with MiXCR, one row per CDR3 protein. This sample carries approximately 8,800 distinct CDR3 sequences, about 34% of them seen once, and the ten largest clones take around a tenth. The sample was blood. The receptor set was obtained from a human donor in good health.

Comment on this clonotype: Lacking the conserved final phenylalanine or tryptophan, this CDR3 likely reflects a read error. The rearrangement uses TRBV7-6 and TRBJ2-1, with D possibly TRBD1 on 6 matching bases. The V end lost 5 bases, the J end lost 4 bases, and 15 bases lay between the germline ends. The CDR3 is 15 residues long. Looked up from germline, CDR1 is SGHVS and CDR2 is FNYEAQ. Here the CDR3 reads CASSDGQRVYNEQFL. The CDR3 DNA sequence: TGTGCCAGCAGCGACGGACAGAGAGTTTACAATGAGCAGTTCTTA.

This clonotype was counted a few times. The chain is built from TRBV30 and TRBJ1-1; TRBD1 aligns across 9 bases. This CDR3 comprises 14 residues. The J segment lost 4 bases and the V segment lost 1 base, leaving 4 bases of the junction unmatched. Looked up from germline, CDR1 is GTSNPN and CDR2 is SVGIG (reference sequence). This CDR3 is CAWSAGQGTTEAFF. The DNA for the CDR3 is TGTGCCTGGAGTGCAGGACAGGGGACCACTGAAGCTTTCTTT. The complete variable domain, with remaining parts taken from reference TRBV30 and TRBJ1-1, reads SQTIHQWPATLVQPVGSPLSLECTVEGTSNPNLYWYRQAAGRGLQLLFYSVGIGQISSEVPQNLSASRPQDRQFILSSKKLLLSDSGFYLCAWSAGQGTTEAFFGQGTRLTVV.